This is a list of T cell receptor beta chains from one sample in a study of blood T cells in healthy people across ages. TCRdb used MiXCR to reprocess the 5' RACE reads, holding one entry per CDR3 protein. The table shows about 780,000 distinct CDR3 sequences, with about 46% occurring only once. Sequencing was done on a sample of blood. The receptors shown here come from an older man in good health. The CDR3 runs from the conserved cysteine through the conserved F or W. Each record gives: D gene, J gene, V gene, clone size, CDR3 protein, CDR3 DNA. A D gene is named only where the DNA matches it firmly. Only some rows state a clone size, as once, few, many or a class for expanded clones.

TRBD2 | TRBJ2-1 | TRBV3-1 | few | CASSQDIAGEIYNEQFF | TGTGCCAGCAGCCAAGATATAGCGGGGGAGATCTACAATGAGCAGTTCTTC
TRBD2 | TRBJ2-5 | TRBV5-6 | few | CASSQGLADQETQYF | TGTGCCAGCAGCCAAGGACTAGCGGACCAAGAGACCCAGTACTTC
. | TRBJ1-1 | TRBV20-1 | . | CSARGFSTEAFF | TGCAGTGCTAGAGGATTTTCAACTGAAGCTTTCTTT
. | TRBJ2-4 | TRBV29-1 | few | CSVAVADIQYF | TGCAGCGTTGCCGTCGCGGACATTCAGTACTTC
TRBD1 | TRBJ2-3 | TRBV29-1 | . | CSVETGAPAHKDTQYF | TGCAGCGTTGAAACAGGGGCCCCGGCCCATAAGGATACGCAGTATTTT
. | TRBJ2-7 | TRBV9 | . | CASSVTSGAVYEQYF | TGTGCCAGCAGCGTAACAAGCGGAGCCGTCTACGAGCAGTACTTC
. | TRBJ1-6 | TRBV12-3/TRBV12-4 | few | CASSLPAGVSPLHF | TGTGCCAGCAGTTTACCCGCAGGGGTTTCACCCCTCCACTTT
. | TRBJ2-3 | TRBV7-3 | . | CASSPIGGDLLDTQYF | TGTGCCAGCAGCCCGATCGGAGGGGACCTCCTTGATACGCAGTATTTT
TRBD2 | TRBJ2-1 | TRBV6-5 | . | CASSYGRVPYNEQFF | TGTGCCAGCAGTTACGGGAGGGTACCCTACAATGAGCAGTTCTTC
. | TRBJ2-2 | TRBV24-1 | . | CATSDQTGYTGELFF | TGTGCCACCAGTGACCAGACTGGCTACACCGGGGAGCTGTTTTTT
. | TRBJ2-7 | TRBV7-2 | . | CASSINTGLYEQYF | TGTGCCAGTAGTATTAACACAGGGTTGTACGAGCAGTACTTC
TRBD1 | TRBJ2-5 | TRBV29-1 | . | CSVIVTGPLEQYF | TGCAGCGTTATTGTGACAGGGCCGCTGGAGCAGTACTTC
TRBD2 | TRBJ2-5 | TRBV7-8 | few | CASSLAGASGSLRETQYF | TGTGCCAGCAGCTTAGCGGGGGCTAGCGGGAGTTTGCGAGAGACCCAGTACTTC
TRBD1 | TRBJ1-2 | TRBV3-1 | few | CASSPPGQSGSTF | TGTGCCAGCAGCCCACCGGGACAGTCTGGTTCCACCTTC
. | TRBJ2-7 | TRBV6-5 | few | CASSYGVGYEQYF | TGTGCCAGCAGTTACGGTGTTGGGTACGAGCAGTACTTC
TRBD2 | TRBJ2-3 | TRBV27 | . | CASKPLLAGDRTDTQYF | TGTGCCAGCAAACCGCTGCTAGCGGGAGATCGCACAGATACGCAGTATTTT
. | TRBJ1-2 | TRBV5-6 | few | CASSVLGTYGYTF | TGTGCCAGCAGCGTGTTAGGTACCTATGGCTACACCTTC
TRBD2 | TRBJ2-7 | TRBV4-2 | few | CASSRTGTSGGQYF | TGTGCCAGCAGCCGGACCGGGACTAGCGGGGGACAGTACTTC
TRBD2 | TRBJ2-5 | TRBV20-1 | . | CSASSGSDRRETQYF | TGCAGTGCTAGCAGCGGGAGTGACAGGCGGGAGACCCAGTACTTC
. | TRBJ2-1 | TRBV29-1 | . | CSAETVAGTREQFF | TGCAGCGCCGAGACTGTGGCAGGGACTCGTGAGCAGTTCTTC
. | TRBJ1-1 | TRBV2 | . | CASSPRPENTEAFF | TGTGCCAGCAGCCCCAGGCCGGAGAACACTGAAGCTTTCTTT
. | TRBJ1-5 | TRBV24-1 | . | CATSDYTTNQPQHF | TGTGCCACCAGTGATTATACCACTAATCAGCCCCAGCATTTT
TRBD2 | TRBJ2-1 | TRBV7-9 | few | CASSLTSGKRSSYNEQFF | TGTGCCAGCAGCCTAACTAGCGGGAAACGGAGCTCCTACAATGAGCAGTTCTTC